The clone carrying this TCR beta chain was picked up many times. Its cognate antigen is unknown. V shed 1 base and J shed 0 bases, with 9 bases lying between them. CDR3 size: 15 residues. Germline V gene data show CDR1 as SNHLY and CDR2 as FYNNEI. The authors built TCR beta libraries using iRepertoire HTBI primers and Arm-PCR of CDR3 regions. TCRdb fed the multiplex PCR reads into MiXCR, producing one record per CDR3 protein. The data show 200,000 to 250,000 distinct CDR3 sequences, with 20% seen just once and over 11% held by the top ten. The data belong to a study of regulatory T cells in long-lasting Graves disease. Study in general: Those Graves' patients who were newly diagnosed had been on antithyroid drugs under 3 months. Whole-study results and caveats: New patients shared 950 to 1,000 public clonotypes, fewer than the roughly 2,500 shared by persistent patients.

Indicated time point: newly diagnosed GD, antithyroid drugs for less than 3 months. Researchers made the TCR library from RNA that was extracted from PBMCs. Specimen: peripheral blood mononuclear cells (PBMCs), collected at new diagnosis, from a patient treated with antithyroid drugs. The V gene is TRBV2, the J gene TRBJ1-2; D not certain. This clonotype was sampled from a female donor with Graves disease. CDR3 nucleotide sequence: TGTGCCAGCAGTGAAGGGCCAAGACCTAACTATGGCTACACCTTC. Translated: CASSEGPRPNYGYTF.